This TCR beta chain was sequenced in a study of early T cells in non-severe SARS-CoV-2 infection. TCRdb called the 5' RACE reads again in MiXCR, with one record for every CDR3 protein. The table has about 77,000 distinct CDR3 sequences, 15% to 20% seen once. CDR3 length: 14 amino acids. V was pared by 3 bases and J by 4 bases, with 6 bases of the junction left unmatched. Looked up from germline, CDR1 is DFQATT and CDR2 is SNEGSKA (reference sequence). The sequencing input was whole blood. This sequence joins TRBV20-1 and TRBJ2-7, with 10 bases fitting TRBD1. This sequence was found in an adult who was a healthcare worker with PCR-confirmed SARS-CoV-2 infection or an uninfected control (not recorded which). CDR3 DNA: TGCAGTGCTAGGTTCCGGGACAGGGGTTACGAGCAGTACTTC. Its translation: CSARFRDRGYEQYF.